This entry concerns a single T cell receptor (beta chain). What antigen it recognizes has not been identified. No base quality values were provided; no much bigger clone lies one nucleotide off. One collaborating source in Seattle enrolled patients while the patients were actively infected and followed the patients over time throughout the course of disease. The collaborating institutions used their own protocols to collect whole blood in K2EDTA tubes. For TCRbeta analysis, collaborator samples were shipped as frozen whole blood, as isolated PBMCs, or as DNA extracted from either sample type. The data were taken from a study of blood T cell repertoires in COVID-19 (dated by TCRdb to 2020 to 2021). Looking at the study overall: Samples from collaborators originated in the United States, Italy and Spain and spanned both the acute and convalescent phases of COVID-19. The repertoires were released in a freely available public database meant as a resource for research on the immune response to SARS-CoV-2. A de-identified subject ID, COVID-19 status, age in years and sex were almost always included in the sample metadata. Samples were obtained from the ongoing ImmuneRACE study (first 160 participants) and from approximately 1,200 subjects provided by 6 global collaborators. Subjects who had been exposed to COVID-19, were actively infected with it, or had recovered from it provided the deeply sampled blood TCRbeta repertoires that made up the dataset. HLA class I and class II types, where available, came from metadata supplied by the sample provider rather than from assay-based typing. The material from the prospective study consisted of cDNA or gDNA derived from T cells, B-cell-depleted T cells, or PBMCs. Study-wide conclusions, independent of this receptor: The quantity of clinical and demographic metadata differed by source and by participant and was supplied without curation.

TCRbeta CDR3 regions were amplified from genomic DNA using the immunoSEQ Assay, a bias-controlled multiplex PCR. The authors processed their data as follows. The number of nucleated cells in each sample was estimated by amplification of reference gene primers within the assay. To quantify the absolute abundance of each unique TCRbeta CDR3 rearrangement, sequence reads were collapsed and filtered. For each sample, productive Simpson clonality was calculated as the square root of Simpson's diversity index over productive rearrangements. TCRdb retrieved this table from immuneACCESS and kept in-frame rearrangements only. Not all clones are present; in checked studies, unresolved V genes account for under half, and no reason is known for the remainder. That table furnishes V, J and clone size, whereas the DNA furnished D and trimming. This sample gives some 390,000 clones in total; roughly 90% of them show up just once. The ten largest make up about 1.4% of the sample.

The CDR3 goes from the cysteine to the phenylalanine over 14 residues. Only CDR3 DNA remains: 42 bases, in frame from the first base. Per the germline V gene, ENHRY is the CDR1 and SYGVKD is the CDR2. After removal of 3 bases from V and 6 bases from J, the junction retains 3 bases not matched to a gene. The source of this sequence is a woman aged 40 to 49 with COVID-19, enrolled during active disease. Sequencing input: peripheral blood. This receptor chain uses TRBV10-3 and TRBJ2-7; 12 central nucleotides agree with TRBD1. The nucleotide sequence is given as TGTGCCATCAGTGATGGGACAGGGGGCGGCGAGCAGTACTTC. Translated, it reads CAISDGTGGGEQYF.